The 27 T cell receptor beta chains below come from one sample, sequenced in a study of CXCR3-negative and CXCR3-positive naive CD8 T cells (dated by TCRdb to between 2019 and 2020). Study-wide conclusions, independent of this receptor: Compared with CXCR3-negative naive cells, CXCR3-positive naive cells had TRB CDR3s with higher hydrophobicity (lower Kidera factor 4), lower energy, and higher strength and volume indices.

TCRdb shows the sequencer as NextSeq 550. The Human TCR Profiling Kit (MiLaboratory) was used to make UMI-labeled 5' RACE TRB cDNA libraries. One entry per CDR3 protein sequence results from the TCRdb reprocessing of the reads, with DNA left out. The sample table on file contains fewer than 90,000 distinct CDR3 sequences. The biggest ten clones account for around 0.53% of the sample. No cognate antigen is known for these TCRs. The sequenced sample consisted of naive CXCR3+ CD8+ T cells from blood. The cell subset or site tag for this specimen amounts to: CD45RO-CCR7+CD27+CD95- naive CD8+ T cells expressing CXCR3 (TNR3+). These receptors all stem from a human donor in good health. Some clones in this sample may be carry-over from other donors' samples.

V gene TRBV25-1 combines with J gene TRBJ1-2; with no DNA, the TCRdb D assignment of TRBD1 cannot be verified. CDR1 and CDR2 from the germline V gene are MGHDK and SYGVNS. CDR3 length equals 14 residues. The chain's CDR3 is CASSDSGADYGYTF.

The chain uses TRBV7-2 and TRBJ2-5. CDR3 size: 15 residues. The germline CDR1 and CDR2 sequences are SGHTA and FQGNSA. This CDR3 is CASSLFSAIQETQYF. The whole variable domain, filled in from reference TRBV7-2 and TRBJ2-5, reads GAGVSQSPSNKVTEKGKDVELRCDPISGHTALYWYRQSLGQGLEFLIYFQGNSAPDKSGLPSDRFSAERTGGSVSTLTIQRTQQEDSAVYLCASSLFSAIQETQYFGPGTRLLVL.

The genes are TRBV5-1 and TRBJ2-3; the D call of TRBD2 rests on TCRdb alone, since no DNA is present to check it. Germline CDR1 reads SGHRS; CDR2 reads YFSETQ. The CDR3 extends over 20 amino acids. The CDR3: CASSLEDVGTSGGHTDTQYF.

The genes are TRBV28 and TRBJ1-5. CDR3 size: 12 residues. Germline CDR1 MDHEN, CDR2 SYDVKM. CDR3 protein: CASTRIDQPQHF. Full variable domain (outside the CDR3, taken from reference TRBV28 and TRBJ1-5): DVKVTQSSRYLVKRTGEKVFLECVQDMDHENMFWYRQDPGLGLRLIYFSYDVKMKEKGDIPEGYSVSREKKERFSLILESASTNQTSMYLCASTRIDQPQHFGDGTRLSIL.

CDR3 loop: CASSLDGGTYYEQYF. This chain joins TRBV7-3 and TRBJ2-7; TCRdb outputs TRBD2, but without DNA this stays unchecked. Germline V CDR1 and CDR2: SGHTA, FQGTGA. This CDR3 has 15 amino acids.

The CDR3 sequence: CASSLSRGPVWVYEQYF. The chain uses TRBV11-2 and TRBJ2-7; the TRBD1 assignment by TCRdb is unverifiable without DNA. CDR1 is SGHAT, CDR2 FQNNGV, per germline. The CDR3 sequence is 17 residues long.

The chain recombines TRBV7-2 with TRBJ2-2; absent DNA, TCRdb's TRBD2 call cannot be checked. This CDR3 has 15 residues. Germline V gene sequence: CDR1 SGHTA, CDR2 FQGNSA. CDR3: CASSLVAGVGGELFF.

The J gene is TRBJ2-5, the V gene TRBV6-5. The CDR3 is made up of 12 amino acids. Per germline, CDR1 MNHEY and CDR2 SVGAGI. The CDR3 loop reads CASSYSMETQYF.

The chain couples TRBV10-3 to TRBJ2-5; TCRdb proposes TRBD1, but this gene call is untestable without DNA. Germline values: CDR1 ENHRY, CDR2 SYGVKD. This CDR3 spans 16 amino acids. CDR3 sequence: CAISESWRGDSETQYF.

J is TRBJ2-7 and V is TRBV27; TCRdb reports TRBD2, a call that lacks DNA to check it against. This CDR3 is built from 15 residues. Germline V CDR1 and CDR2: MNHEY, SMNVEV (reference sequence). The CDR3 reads CASSPLAGGPNEQYF.

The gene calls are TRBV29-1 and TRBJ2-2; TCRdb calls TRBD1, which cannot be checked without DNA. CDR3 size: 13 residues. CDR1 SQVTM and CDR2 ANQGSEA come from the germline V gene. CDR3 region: CSVHTGFTGELFF.

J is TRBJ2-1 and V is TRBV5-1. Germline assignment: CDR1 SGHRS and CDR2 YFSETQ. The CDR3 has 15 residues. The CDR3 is CASSLLDSSYNEQFF.

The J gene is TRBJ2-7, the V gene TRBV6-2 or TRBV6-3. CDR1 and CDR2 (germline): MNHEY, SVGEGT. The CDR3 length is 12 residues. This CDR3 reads CASSFVPYEQYF.

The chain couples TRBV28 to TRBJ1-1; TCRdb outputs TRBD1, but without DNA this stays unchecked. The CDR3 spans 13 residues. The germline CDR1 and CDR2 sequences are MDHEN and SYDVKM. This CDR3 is CASSLRPPTEAFF.

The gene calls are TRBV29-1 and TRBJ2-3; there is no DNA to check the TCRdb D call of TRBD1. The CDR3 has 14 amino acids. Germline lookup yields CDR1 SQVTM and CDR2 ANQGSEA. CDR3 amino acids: CSVAGQGRTDTQYF.

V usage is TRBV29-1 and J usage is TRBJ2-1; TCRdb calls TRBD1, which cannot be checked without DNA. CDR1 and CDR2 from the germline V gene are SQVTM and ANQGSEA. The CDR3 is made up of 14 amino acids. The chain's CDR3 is CSVEGQGSYNEQFF.

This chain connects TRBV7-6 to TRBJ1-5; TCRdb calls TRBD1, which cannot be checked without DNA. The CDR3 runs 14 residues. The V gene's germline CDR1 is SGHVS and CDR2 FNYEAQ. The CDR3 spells CASSGTGGFQPQHF.

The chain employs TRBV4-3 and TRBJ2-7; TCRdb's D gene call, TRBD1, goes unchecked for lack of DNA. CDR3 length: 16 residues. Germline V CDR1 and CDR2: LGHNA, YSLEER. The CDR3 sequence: CASSPAGGEGTYEQYF.

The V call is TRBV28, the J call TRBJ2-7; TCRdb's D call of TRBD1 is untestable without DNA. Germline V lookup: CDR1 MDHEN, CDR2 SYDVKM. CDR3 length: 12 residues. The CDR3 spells CASSKDSYEQYF.

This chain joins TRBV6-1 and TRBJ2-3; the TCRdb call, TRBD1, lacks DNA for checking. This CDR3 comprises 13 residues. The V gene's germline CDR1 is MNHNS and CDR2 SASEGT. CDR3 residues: CASTGATTDTQYF.

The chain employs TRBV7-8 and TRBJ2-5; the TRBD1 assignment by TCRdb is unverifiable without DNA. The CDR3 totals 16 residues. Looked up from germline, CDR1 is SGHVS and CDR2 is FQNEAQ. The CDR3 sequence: CASSLQDRGVGETQYF.

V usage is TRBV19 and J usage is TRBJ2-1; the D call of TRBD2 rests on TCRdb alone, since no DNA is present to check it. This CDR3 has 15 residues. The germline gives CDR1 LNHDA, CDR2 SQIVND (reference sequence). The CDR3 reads CASSPPAGGPNEQFF.

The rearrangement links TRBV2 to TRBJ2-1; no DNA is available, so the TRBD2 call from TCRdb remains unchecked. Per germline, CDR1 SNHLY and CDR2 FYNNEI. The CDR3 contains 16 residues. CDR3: CASSGQREYSYNEQFF.

This CDR3 reads CASSLAVRGNADEQFF. J is TRBJ2-1 and V is TRBV5-1; TCRdb's D call, TRBD1, is unchecked because there is no DNA. CDR3 length equals 16 residues. Germline V gene lookup returns CDR1 SGHRS and CDR2 YFSETQ.

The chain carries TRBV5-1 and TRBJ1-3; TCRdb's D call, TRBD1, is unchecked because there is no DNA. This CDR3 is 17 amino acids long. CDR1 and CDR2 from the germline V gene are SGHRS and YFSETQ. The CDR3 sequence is CASSLDRIGSNGNTIYF.

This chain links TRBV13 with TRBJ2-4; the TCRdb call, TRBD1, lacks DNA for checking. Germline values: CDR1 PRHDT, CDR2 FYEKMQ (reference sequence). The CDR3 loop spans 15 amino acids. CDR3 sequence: CASSPGVGDENIQYF.

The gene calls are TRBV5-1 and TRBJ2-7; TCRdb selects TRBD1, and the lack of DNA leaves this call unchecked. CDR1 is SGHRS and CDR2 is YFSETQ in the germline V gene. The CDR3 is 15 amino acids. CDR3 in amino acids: CASSIFDRAMDEQYF.